This T cell receptor beta chain was sequenced in a study of cytomegalovirus exposure and HLA in healthy donors. Study summary: Researchers found that roughly 81% of some 400 genotyped donors fell within the Caucasian-associated ancestry cluster. Study-wide results and limits: It was about 150 TCR beta chains that were listed as cytomegalovirus-associated. While the bulk of TCR sequences proved rare, some public TCRs turned up in many donors.

Note on this clone: Its matching antigen is unknown.

Researchers ran the PCR with 60 Vbeta and 13 Jbeta primers. The method was immunoSEQ multiplex PCR; TCRdb's version includes in-frame clones alone and lacks a portion of them. The sample includes roughly 200,000 clones, approximately 88% of them seen just once. This CDR3 is 12 amino acids long. V lost 4 bases and J lost 7; bases outside the gene matches: 3. Germline CDR1 GTSNPN, CDR2 SVGIG (reference sequence). V and J are TRBV30 and TRBJ1-4; 7 bases align to TRBD1. The receptor was isolated from a boy aged 2-15 years in good health and CMV-seronegative. Specimen: PBMCs. The chain's CDR3 is CAWTGTAEKLFF. The CDR3 nucleotides are TGTGCCTGGACCGGGACAGCTGAAAAACTGTTTTTT.